The 32 T cell receptor beta chains in this list originate from one sample, sequenced in a study of blood T cell repertoires in COVID-19. Some clones are missing from TCRdb's copy, which holds only in-frame ones; the method was immunoSEQ multiplex PCR. The sample lists 200,000 to 250,000 clones, 75% to 90% occurring once. Sequencing input: PBMCs or T cells enriched from blood (not recorded which). Source of these receptors: a woman between 18 and 29 years old in a cohort exposed to, infected with or recovered from COVID-19 (not recorded which).

The chain joins TRBV18 to TRBJ2-2; TRBD2 might be the D (6 bases). The CDR3 consists of 16 residues. Germline CDR1 reads KGHSH; CDR2 reads LQKENI. The V end lost 3 bases, the J end lost 0 bases, and 11 bases lay between the germline ends. The CDR3 DNA reads TGTGCCAGCTCACCTCAGACTAGTTCGAACACCGGGGAGCTGTTTTTT. Amino acids: CASSPQTSSNTGELFF.

V and J are TRBV5-1 and TRBJ1-5; possible D gene TRBD1, 5 bases. V lost 4 bases, J lost 0 bases, and 23 bases lay in between. CDR3 size: 19 residues. Germline CDR1 SGHRS, CDR2 YFSETQ. This CDR3 is CASSPYPQDSLNSNQPQHF. In DNA, the CDR3 is TGCGCCAGCAGCCCTTACCCACAAGACAGTTTAAATAGCAATCAGCCCCAGCATTTT.

The chain employs TRBV30 and TRBJ2-5; no clear D. CDR1 GTSNPN and CDR2 SVGIG come from the germline V gene (reference sequence). The V gene lost 2 bases and the J gene lost 7 bases, with 5 bases spanning the gap. The CDR3 is made up of 10 amino acids. CDR3 protein: CAWSRVTQYF. The CDR3 bases are TGTGCCTGGAGTCGAGTGACCCAGTACTTC.

The V call is TRBV11-3, the J call TRBJ2-2; 9 bases are shared with TRBD1. The CDR3 has 16 residues. Germline V gene data show CDR1 as SGHNT and CDR2 as YENEEA. V shed 4 bases, J shed 3 bases, and the junction held 6 bases outside the gene matches. The CDR3 bases are TGTGCCAGCAGCTCATACAGGGGGCGCGACACCGGGGAGCTGTTTTTT. This codes for CASSSYRGRDTGELFF.

The CDR3 reads CASSLTPEGEQFF. In DNA, the CDR3 is TGTGCCAGCAGCCTCACACCGGAGGGTGAGCAGTTCTTC. The V call is TRBV7-8, the J call TRBJ2-1; TRBD2 might be the D (6 bases). In germline, CDR1 is SGHVS, CDR2 FQNEAQ. Trimming stripped 5 bases from V and 9 bases from J, with 14 bases between. This CDR3 region has 13 residues.

This sequence joins TRBV7-9 and TRBJ1-2, with 10 bases lining up with TRBD1. This CDR3 comprises 13 residues. J was trimmed by 4 bases and V by 8 bases; bases with no gene match: 4. Germline values: CDR1 SEHNR, CDR2 FQNEAQ (reference sequence). CDR3 residues: CASSTGGGYGYTF. For the CDR3, the DNA is TGTGCCAGCTCGACAGGGGGCGGCTATGGCTACACCTTC. Variable domain in full (rest from reference TRBV7-9 and TRBJ1-2): DTGVSQNPRHKITKRGQNVTFRCDPISEHNRLYWYRQTLGQGPEFLTYFQNEAQLEKSRLLSDRFSAERPKGSFSTLEIQRTEQGDSAMYLCASSTGGGYGYTFGSGTRLTVV.

This chain links TRBV7-2 with TRBJ2-7; D is perhaps TRBD1 (5 bases). CDR3 length: 10 residues. V dropped 4 bases and J dropped 12 bases, with 10 bases sitting between them. CDR1 and CDR2 from the germline V gene are SGHTA and FQGNSA. The CDR3 bases are TGTGCCAGCAGCTACGACAGCCTGTACTTC. It codes for CASSYDSLYF.

The J gene is TRBJ2-5, the V gene TRBV30, with D unresolved. V lost 0 bases and J 5 bases, leaving 4 bases between the germline ends. CDR1 and CDR2 from the germline V gene are GTSNPN and SVGIG (reference sequence). This CDR3 is built from 11 residues. CDR3 sequence reads: CAWSVQETQYF. CDR3 coding DNA: TGTGCCTGGAGTGTACAGGAGACCCAGTACTTC.

J is TRBJ2-1 and V is TRBV6-5; no reliable D call. Trimming pared 4 bases from V and 7 bases from J, leaving 5 bases between. The germline V gene has CDR1 MNHEY and CDR2 SVGAGI. The CDR3 is 11 amino acids. This chain's CDR3 is CASSWLNEQFF. The DNA for the CDR3 is TGTGCCAGCAGTTGGCTTAATGAGCAGTTCTTC.

The J gene is TRBJ1-2, the V gene TRBV5-1, with TRBD1 identical over 8 bases. This CDR3 has 20 residues. Germline CDR1 SGHRS, CDR2 YFSETQ. V lost 3 bases to trimming and J lost 2 bases; unmatched junction nucleotides: 21. The CDR3 DNA sequence: TGCGCCAGCAGCTCCTTGCAGGGGGCGTCTCCTGCAGGCACCAACTATGGCTACACCTTC. It yields the protein CASSSLQGASPAGTNYGYTF.

The rearrangement links TRBV9 to TRBJ1-1; 7 bases fit TRBD1. V dropped 4 bases and J dropped 5; count of bases not matched to a gene: 8. The CDR3 has 14 amino acids. Germline lookup yields CDR1 SGDLS and CDR2 YYNGEE. CDR3 in amino acids: CASSKGQLGTEAFF. DNA of the CDR3: TGTGCCAGCAGCAAGGGACAGCTGGGAACTGAAGCTTTCTTT.

This clone occurred once. The chain is built from TRBV28 and TRBJ1-2; tentative D call: TRBD1 (6 bases). Germline lookup yields CDR1 MDHEN and CDR2 SYDVKM. Trimming left V 5 bases short and J 1 base short, with 23 bases between. CDR3 size: 18 residues. The CDR3 DNA reads as TGTGCCAGCAGTGGCCCAGGGGCGACTTGGGCTGATAACTATGGCTACACCTTC. It encodes CASSGPGATWADNYGYTF.

The CDR3 here is CAISDRGSGETQYF. The CDR3 DNA reads TGTGCCATCAGTGATAGAGGATCTGGGGAGACCCAGTACTTC. The chain is built from TRBV10-3 and TRBJ2-5; D not resolved. Trimming shortened V by 3 bases and J by 5 bases, and 13 bases separated the two germline ends. This CDR3 contains 14 residues. From germline, CDR1 is ENHRY and CDR2 SYGVKD.

V usage is TRBV4-1 and J usage is TRBJ2-4; 10 nucleotides match TRBD1. The germline gives CDR1 MGHRA, CDR2 YSYEKL. The trim removed 3 bases at V and 5 bases at J, leaving 4 bases unmatched. There are 15 residues in the CDR3. The CDR3 DNA reads TGCGCCAGCAGCCATCCCGGGACAGGGGAAAACATTCAGTACTTC. Translated, it gives CASSHPGTGENIQYF.

CDR3 sequence reads: CATSDGRADGSTTEAFF. The CDR3 nucleotides read TGTGCCACCAGTGATGGGAGGGCGGACGGCTCGACCACTGAAGCTTTCTTT. The chain joins TRBV24-1 to TRBJ1-1; no clear D. The CDR3 has 17 amino acids. From germline, CDR1 is KGHDR and CDR2 SFDVKD. The V gene lost 3 bases and the J gene lost 4 bases, with 20 bases spanning the gap.

The chain links TRBV15 to TRBJ2-1; 9 bases match TRBD2. The J segment lost 4 bases and the V segment lost 5 bases, leaving 6 bases of the junction unmatched. The germline V gene has CDR1 LNHNV and CDR2 YYDKDF (reference sequence). CDR3 length equals 15 residues. The CDR3 region is CATSAGTSLYNEQFF. Here the CDR3 DNA reads TGTGCCACCAGCGCCGGGACTAGCCTGTACAATGAGCAGTTCTTC.

V is TRBV28 and J is TRBJ1-2, with D possibly matching TRBD1 (5 bases). Per the germline V gene, CDR1 is MDHEN and CDR2 is SYDVKM. V lost 7 bases and J 4 bases, leaving 16 bases between the germline ends. The CDR3 is 14 residues long. This CDR3 is CASNPPGGIYGYTF. The CDR3 DNA sequence: TGTGCCAGCAACCCTCCCGGGGGGATCTATGGCTACACCTTC.

The chain recombines TRBV28 with TRBJ1-6, with 7 bases that match TRBD1. The length of the CDR3 is 14 residues. V lost 6 bases to trimming and J lost 9 bases; unmatched junction nucleotides: 8. The germline V gene has CDR1 MDHEN and CDR2 SYDVKM. The CDR3 is CASSRRDRASPLHF. As DNA, the CDR3 is TGTGCCAGCAGCCGCCGGGACAGAGCTTCACCCCTCCACTTT.

The V call is TRBV4-1, the J call TRBJ2-1; TRBD1 matches at 9 bases. Germline CDR1 MGHRA, CDR2 YSYEKL. With 3 bases clipped from V and 5 bases from J, the junction kept 5 bases outside the gene matches. This CDR3 has 15 amino acids. CDR3 residues: CASSQYRDRDNEQFF. CDR3 in DNA: TGCGCCAGCAGCCAGTACCGGGACAGGGACAATGAGCAGTTCTTC.

This chain connects TRBV3-1 (or the pseudogene TRBV3-2) to TRBJ2-1, with 11 positions matching TRBD2. The CDR3 consists of 16 residues. The V and J ends lost 3 bases and 6 bases, in that order; junction bases with no gene match: 7. Germline V gives CDR1 LGHDT, CDR2 YNNKEL (reference sequence). CDR3 sequence: CASSHLTSGTGNEQFF. CDR3 sequence (DNA): TGTGCCAGCAGCCACCTGACTAGCGGGACTGGCAATGAGCAGTTCTTC.

This chain uses TRBV3-1 (or the pseudogene TRBV3-2) with TRBJ2-7; TRBD1 matches at 9 bases. Germline values: CDR1 LGHDT, CDR2 YNNKEL (reference sequence). The CDR3 loop spans 19 amino acids. J gave up 0 bases and V 1 base, and 13 bases lay outside the gene matches. The DNA of the CDR3 is TGTGCCAGCAGCCAAGCCGGGACAGGGAGGCTAGCGGACTCCTACGAGCAGTACTTC. Translated: CASSQAGTGRLADSYEQYF.

V and J are TRBV28 and TRBJ2-2; D possibly corresponds to TRBD1 (6 bases). Trimming removed 6 bases from V and 2 bases from J, with 13 bases in between. CDR1 is MDHEN, CDR2 SYDVKM, per germline. The CDR3 spans 15 residues. The CDR3 protein is CASRETGINTGELFF. DNA for the CDR3: TGTGCCAGCAGAGAGACAGGCATAAACACCGGGGAGCTGTTTTTT.

The rearrangement links TRBV2 to TRBJ1-2, with TRBD1 matching over 7 bases. V shed 7 bases, J shed 4 bases, and the junction held 12 bases outside the gene matches. CDR1 and CDR2 from the germline V gene are SNHLY and FYNNEI. This CDR3 region has 15 residues. The DNA of the CDR3 is TGTGCCAGCAATGGGCCGGGACAGCAGCCCTATGGCTACACCTTC. This sequence encodes CASNGPGQQPYGYTF.

In its sample, this clone was seen once. The V gene is TRBV4-1, the J gene TRBJ1-6; D is perhaps TRBD1 (5 bases). The CDR3 has 17 residues. From germline, CDR1 is MGHRA and CDR2 YSYEKL. Trimming pared 4 bases from V and 8 bases from J, leaving 21 bases between. Written as DNA, the CDR3 is TGCGCCAGCAGCCCCCTGGGGCAAAGGGTGGTAGATTCACCCCTCCACTTT. Residues: CASSPLGQRVVDSPLHF.

This chain uses TRBV11-1 with TRBJ1-2; TRBD1 agrees at 8 bases. Per germline, CDR1 SGHAT and CDR2 FQDESV (reference sequence). This CDR3 spans 13 amino acids. Trimming at V came to 8 bases and at J to 1 base, leaving 3 bases not matched to a gene. The CDR3 spells CASGGQGNYGYTF. The CDR3 region has the DNA TGTGCCAGCGGCGGACAGGGTAACTATGGCTACACCTTC.

The gene calls are TRBV21-1 and TRBJ1-1; TRBD1, the table's D call, lacks a check against the DNA. TRBV21-1 is an annotated pseudogene. The length of the CDR3 is 16 residues. CDR3 DNA sequence: TGTGCCAGCAGCAAAGTTTTTGGGGGCCGGTGGACTGAAGCTTTCTTT. Amino acid sequence: CASSKVFGGRWTEAFF.

This sequence joins TRBV10-3 and TRBJ1-4, with TRBD1 matching 8 bases. From germline, CDR1 is ENHRY and CDR2 SYGVKD. The trim removed 6 bases at V and 8 bases at J, leaving 8 bases unmatched. CDR3 length equals 14 residues. CDR3 nucleotide sequence: TGTGCCATCAGATTTGACAGGGGCAGGGAAAAACTGTTTTTT. Its protein product is CAIRFDRGREKLFF.

The gene calls are TRBV19 and TRBJ2-7; D is ambiguous. Germline lookup yields CDR1 LNHDA and CDR2 SQIVND (reference sequence). The length of the CDR3 is 14 residues. With 5 bases removed from V and 1 base from J, the gap between germline ends came to 12 bases. CDR3 DNA sequence: TGTGCCAGTAGTTATGTCGGGTCATCCTACGAGCAGTACTTC. This encodes CASSYVGSSYEQYF.

This clone has more than one count but fewer than ten. The chain is built from TRBV5-1 and TRBJ2-7, with 7 bases lining up with TRBD1. J gave up 1 base and V 7 bases, and 11 bases lay outside the gene matches. Germline V CDR1 and CDR2: SGHRS, YFSETQ. This CDR3 region has 15 residues. The DNA of the CDR3 is TGCGCCAGCGCCGAACGGGACAGCTCATCCTACGAGCAGTACTTC. Translated: CASAERDSSSYEQYF.

This clone showed up just a few times. The chain uses TRBV27 and TRBJ2-3, with D unresolved. Trimming left V 3 bases short and J 2 bases short, with 15 bases between. Germline V gene lookup returns CDR1 MNHEY and CDR2 SMNVEV (reference sequence). The CDR3 is made up of 16 amino acids. CDR3 coding DNA: TGTGCCAGCAGTTTGTCCGGAGCCATTTACACAGATACGCAGTATTTT. It is translated as CASSLSGAIYTDTQYF.

This clone was observed a single time. The chain is built from TRBV4-1 and TRBJ1-4; no reliable D call. The germline V gene encodes CDR1 MGHRA and CDR2 YSYEKL. Trimming shortened V by 0 bases and J by 0 bases, and 11 bases separated the two germline ends. The CDR3 totals 17 residues. The CDR3 loop reads CASSQELSSATNEKLFF. For the CDR3, the DNA is TGCGCCAGCAGCCAAGAGTTATCCTCGGCAACTAATGAAAAACTGTTTTTT.

The chain links TRBV7-3 to TRBJ2-7, with D tentatively TRBD1 (6 bases). CDR1 is SGHTA, CDR2 FQGTGA, per germline. The V gene lost 4 bases and the J gene lost 0 bases, with 16 bases spanning the gap. This CDR3 is 16 amino acids long. DNA of the CDR3: TGTGCCAGCAGCTCACAACGCCGGGACAACTCCTACGAGCAGTACTTC. This sequence encodes CASSSQRRDNSYEQYF. Variable domain in full (rest from reference TRBV7-3 and TRBJ2-7): GAGVSQTPSNKVTEKGKYVELRCDPISGHTALYWYRQSLGQGPEFLIYFQGTGAADDSGLPNDRFFAVRPEGSVSTLKIQRTERGDSAVYLCASSSQRRDNSYEQYFGPGTRLTVT.